The rows below give T cell receptor beta chains drawn from one sample of a study of OX40 agonist ivuxolimab in advanced cancers. Assay used: immunoSEQ multiplex PCR; TCRdb lists only in-frame clones, some missing. The table has about 89,000 clones, approximately 91% seen once. The source was CD4+ or CD8+ T cells sorted from blood, collected in a trial of the OX40 agonist ivuxolimab. The receptors shown here come from an adult with an advanced solid tumor such as melanoma, head and neck, liver or kidney cancer. The CDR3 runs from the conserved cysteine through the conserved F or W. The D gene is left open where the match is weak. Size is omitted from some rows. Given values are once, few, many or a class for expanded clones.

>TRBD2|few|TRBV18|TRBJ2-2
TGTGCCAGCTCACCACCGTCTAGCGGGGGAACCGGGGAGCTGTTTTTT
CASSPPSSGGTGELFF
>.|once|TRBV7-9|TRBJ1-2
TGTGCCAGCAGCCCAATCTCTTTCGGGGCACGGGGGGATTATGGCTACACCTTC
CASSPISFGARGDYGYTF
>TRBD2|.|TRBV5-1|TRBJ2-7
TGCGCCAGCAGCCGGGGACTAGCGGGAGATACATCCTACGAGCAGTACTTC
CASSRGLAGDTSYEQYF
>TRBD2|.|TRBV18|TRBJ2-1
TGTGCCAGCTCACCGGGCGCGGGAGTTGGCTGGGGTGAGCAGTTCTTC
CASSPGAGVGWGEQFF
>.|.|TRBV5-4|TRBJ1-6
TGTGCCAGCAGCTTGGACGGCCTAAAGGAATCACCCCTCCACTTT
CASSLDGLKESPLHF
>TRBD1|.|TRBV28|TRBJ2-7
TGTGCCAGCACCAAACAGGGGGCCTCCTACGAGCAGTACTTC
CASTKQGASYEQYF
>.|.|TRBV2|TRBJ2-1
TGTGCCAGCAGTGCGAATGAGCAGTTCTTC
CASSANEQFF
>TRBD1|.|TRBV28|TRBJ1-2
TGTGCCAGCAGTCCGACAGGGGGCACTAACTATGGCTACACCTTC
CASSPTGGTNYGYTF
>.|few|TRBV6-5|TRBJ1-4
TGTGCCAGCAGGGAATCGGGGTTGCTGGGGGAAAAACTGTTTTTT
CASRESGLLGEKLFF
>.|.|TRBV7-2|TRBJ2-7
TGTGCCAGCAGCCCGCGGGGTACCCGGAGAGGCGAGCAGTACTTC
CASSPRGTRRGEQYF
>.|once|TRBV18|TRBJ2-3
TGTGCCAGCTCACCCTCCGGGACAAGCTCCACAGATACGCAGTATTTT
CASSPSGTSSTDTQYF
>.|.|TRBV6-1|TRBJ1-4
TGTGCCAGCAGGCCGGACAGTACGACTAATGAAAAACTGTTTTTT
CASRPDSTTNEKLFF
>.|.|TRBV7-2|TRBJ1-5
TGTGCCAGCAGCTTATCTCTTGGGGAGCCCCAGCATTTT
CASSLSLGEPQHF
>.|.|TRBV27|TRBJ1-1
TGTGCCAGCAGTTTAAACGGGGGGGGCACTGAAGCTTTCTTT
CASSLNGGGTEAFF
>.|.|TRBV2|TRBJ2-2
TGTGCCAGCAGTGAAGCGCTTTTGCGGGCAAGGAACACCGGGGAGCTGTTTTTT
CASSEALLRARNTGELFF
>.|.|TRBV6-4|TRBJ1-1
TGTGCCAGCAAAATACCACCCCATCCAATGAACACTGAAGCTTTCTTT
CASKIPPHPMNTEAFF
>.|.|TRBV5-1|TRBJ1-3
TGCGCCAGCAGCTTGGAACCTATCTCTGGAAACACCATATATTTT
CASSLEPISGNTIYF
>TRBD2|.|TRBV7-7|TRBJ2-1
TGTGCCAGCAGCTTAGTGCTCGGCGGGGGGTACAATGAGCAGTTCTTC
CASSLVLGGGYNEQFF
>.|.|TRBV18|TRBJ2-7
TGTGCCAGCTCACCCCAAGGGGGGGCGACCTACGAGCAGTACTTC
CASSPQGGATYEQYF
>.|.|TRBV30|TRBJ2-7
TGTGCCTGGAGTGTACTCGGCTCCTACGAGCAGTACTTC
CAWSVLGSYEQYF
>TRBD2|.|TRBV4-3|TRBJ2-1
TGCGCCAGCAGCCAAGATACAGGGACTAGCGGGAGGGAGCAGTTCTTC
CASSQDTGTSGREQFF
>.|.|TRBV27|TRBJ2-7
TGTGCCAGCATGGATACGTGGGAGCAGTACTTC
CASMDTWEQYF
>.|.|TRBV4-2|TRBJ2-1
TGTGCCAGCAGCCACGAGGATGAGCAGTTCTTC
CASSHEDEQFF
>.|once|TRBV7-2|TRBJ1-1
TGTGCCAGCAGCTTAGTTGGGGAAACTGAAGCTTTCTTT
CASSLVGETEAFF
>.|.|TRBV30|TRBJ2-2
TGTGCCTGGAGCAGGGGTGGCTGGACCGGGGAGCTGTTTTTT
CAWSRGGWTGELFF
>.|once|TRBV28|TRBJ1-1
TGTGCCAGCAGTGGGAGCGCTAGGTTCGCTTTCTTT
CASSGSARFAFF
>.|.|TRBV9|TRBJ2-7
TGTGCCAGCAGCGTTGGGGGCGGACCGGGCACCTACGAGCAGTACTTC
CASSVGGGPGTYEQYF
>.|.|TRBV9|TRBJ2-7
TGTGCCAGCAGCCTAGCAGGACAGACCTACGAGCAGTACTTC
CASSLAGQTYEQYF
>.|.|TRBV27|TRBJ2-3
TGTGCCAGCAGTCCAAGCACAGATACGCAGTATTTT
CASSPSTDTQYF
>.|.|TRBV10-3|TRBJ1-3
TGTGCCATCAGTGAAGGCTATGGAAACACCATATATTTT
CAISEGYGNTIYF
>.|.|TRBV18|TRBJ2-7
TGTGCCAGCTCACTAGGGACTGCTAGCTCCTACGAGCAGTACTTC
CASSLGTASSYEQYF
>.|.|TRBV5-1|TRBJ2-2
TGCGCCAGCAGCTTGGGAACAGCTAACACCGGGGAGCTGTTTTTT
CASSLGTANTGELFF
>TRBD2|.|TRBV2|TRBJ2-7
TGTGCCAGCAACAATATAGCGGGAAGCTCCTACGAGCAGTACTTC
CASNNIAGSSYEQYF
>.|few|TRBV5-4|TRBJ2-5
TGTGCCAGCAGCTTGTGGTCAGGGGAAGAGACCCAGTACTTC
CASSLWSGEETQYF
>.|.|TRBV6-1|TRBJ2-7
TGTGCCAGCAGTACTCGACAGAAGTACTACGAGCAGTACTTC
CASSTRQKYYEQYF
>TRBD2|.|TRBV18|TRBJ2-7
TGTGCCAGCTCACCGGGACTAGCGGGGTACGAGCAGTACTTC
CASSPGLAGYEQYF
>.|.|TRBV7-9|TRBJ2-3
TGTGCCAGTACTACAGGTGAAACCCCCACAGATACGCAGTATTTT
CASTTGETPTDTQYF
>.|.|TRBV15|TRBJ2-3
TGTGCCACCAGCAGAGGTGGCACAGATACGCAGTATTTT
CATSRGGTDTQYF
>.|once|TRBV25-1|TRBJ2-7
TGTGCCAGCAGTGGGTTTTTAGATTACGAGCAGTACTTC
CASSGFLDYEQYF
>.|.|TRBV4-3|TRBJ2-1
TGCGCCAGCAGCCAAGAGGGCCTGAACAATGAGCAGTTCTTC
CASSQEGLNNEQFF
>.|once|TRBV7-3|TRBJ2-3
TGTGCCAGCAGCCCCTCGAGGGGCGTGACAGATACGCAGTATTTT
CASSPSRGVTDTQYF